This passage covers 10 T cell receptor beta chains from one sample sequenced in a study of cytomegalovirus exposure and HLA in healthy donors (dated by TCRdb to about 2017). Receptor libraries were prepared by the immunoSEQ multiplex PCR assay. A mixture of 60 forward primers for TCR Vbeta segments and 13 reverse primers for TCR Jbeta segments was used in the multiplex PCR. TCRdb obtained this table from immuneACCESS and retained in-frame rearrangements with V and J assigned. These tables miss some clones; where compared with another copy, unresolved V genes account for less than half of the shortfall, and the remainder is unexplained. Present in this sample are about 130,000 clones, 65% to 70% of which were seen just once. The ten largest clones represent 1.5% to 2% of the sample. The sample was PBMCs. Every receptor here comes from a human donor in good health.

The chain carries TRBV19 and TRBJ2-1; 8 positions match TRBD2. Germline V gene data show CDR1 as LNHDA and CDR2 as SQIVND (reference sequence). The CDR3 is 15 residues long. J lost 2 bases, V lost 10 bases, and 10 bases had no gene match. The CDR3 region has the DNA TGTGCCACCCGAGGGGCGGGAGGACCCTACAATGAGCAGTTCTTC. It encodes CATRGAGGPYNEQFF.

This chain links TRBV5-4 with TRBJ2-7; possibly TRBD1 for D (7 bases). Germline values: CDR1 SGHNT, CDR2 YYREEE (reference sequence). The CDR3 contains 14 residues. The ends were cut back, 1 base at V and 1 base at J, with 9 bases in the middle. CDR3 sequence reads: CASSLQGGSYEQYF. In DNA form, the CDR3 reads TGTGCCAGCAGCTTGCAGGGGGGATCCTACGAGCAGTACTTC.

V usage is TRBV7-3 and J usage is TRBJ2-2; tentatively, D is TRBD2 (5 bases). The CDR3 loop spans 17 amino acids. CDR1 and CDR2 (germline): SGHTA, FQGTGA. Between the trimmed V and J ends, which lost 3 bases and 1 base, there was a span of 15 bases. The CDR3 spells CASSFSSSGENTGELFF. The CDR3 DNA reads TGTGCCAGCAGCTTCAGTTCAAGCGGAGAGAACACCGGGGAGCTGTTTTTT. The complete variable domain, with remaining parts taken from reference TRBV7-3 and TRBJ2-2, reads GAGVSQTPSNKVTEKGKYVELRCDPISGHTALYWYRQSLGQGPEFLIYFQGTGAADDSGLPNDRFFAVRPEGSVSTLKIQRTERGDSAVYLCASSFSSSGENTGELFFGEGSRLTVL.

CDR3 sequence (DNA): TGTGCCAGCAGTCTGACTAGCGGGAGTCCCAATGAGCAGTTCTTC. Protein: CASSLTSGSPNEQFF. This rearrangement joins TRBV27 to TRBJ2-1; 12 positions agree with TRBD2. The CDR3 is 15 residues long. V shed 5 bases, J shed 6 bases, and the junction held 5 bases outside the gene matches. Germline-derived CDR1 and CDR2 are MNHEY and SMNVEV (reference sequence).

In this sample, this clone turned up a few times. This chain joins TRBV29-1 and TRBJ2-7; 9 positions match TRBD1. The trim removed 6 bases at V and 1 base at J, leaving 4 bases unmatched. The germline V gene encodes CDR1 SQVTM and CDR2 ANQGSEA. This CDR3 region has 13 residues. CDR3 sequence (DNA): TGCAGCGTAGCCGGGACAGGGTCCTACGAGCAGTACTTC. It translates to CSVAGTGSYEQYF.

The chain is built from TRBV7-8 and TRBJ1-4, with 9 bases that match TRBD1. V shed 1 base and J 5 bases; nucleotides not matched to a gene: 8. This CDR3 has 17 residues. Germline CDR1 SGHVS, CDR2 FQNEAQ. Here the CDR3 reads CASSLGDRAGINEKLFF. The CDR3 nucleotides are TGTGCCAGCAGCTTAGGGGACAGGGCGGGGATCAATGAAAAACTGTTTTTT. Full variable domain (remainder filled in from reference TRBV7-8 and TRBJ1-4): GAGVSQSPRYKVAKRGQDVALRCDPISGHVSLFWYQQALGQGPEFLTYFQNEAQLDKSGLPSDRFFAERPEGSVSTLKIQRTQQEDSAVYLCASSLGDRAGINEKLFFGSGTQLSVL.

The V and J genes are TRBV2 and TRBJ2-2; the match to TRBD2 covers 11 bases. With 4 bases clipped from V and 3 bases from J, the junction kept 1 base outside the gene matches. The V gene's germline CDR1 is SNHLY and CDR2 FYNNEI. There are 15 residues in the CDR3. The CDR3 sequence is CASSASGRYTGELFF. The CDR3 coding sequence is TGTGCCAGCAGTGCTAGCGGGAGGTACACCGGGGAGCTGTTTTTT. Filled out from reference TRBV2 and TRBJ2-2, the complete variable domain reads EPEVTQTPSHQVTQMGQEVILRCVPISNHLYFYWYRQILGQKVEFLVSFYNNEISEKSEIFDDQFSVERPDGSNFTLKIRSTKLEDSAMYFCASSASGRYTGELFFGEGSRLTVL.

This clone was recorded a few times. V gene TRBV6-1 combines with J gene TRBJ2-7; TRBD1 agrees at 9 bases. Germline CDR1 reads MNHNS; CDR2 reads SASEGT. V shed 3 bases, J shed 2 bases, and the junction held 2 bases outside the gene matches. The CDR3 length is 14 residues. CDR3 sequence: CASSDRTGAYEQYF. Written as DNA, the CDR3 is TGTGCCAGCAGTGACCGGACAGGGGCCTACGAGCAGTACTTC.

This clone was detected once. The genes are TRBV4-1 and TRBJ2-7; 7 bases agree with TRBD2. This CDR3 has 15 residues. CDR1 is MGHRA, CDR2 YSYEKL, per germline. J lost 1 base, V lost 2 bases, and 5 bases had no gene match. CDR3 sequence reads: CASSQNPGGSYEQYF. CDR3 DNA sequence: TGCGCCAGCAGCCAAAATCCGGGAGGATCCTACGAGCAGTACTTC.

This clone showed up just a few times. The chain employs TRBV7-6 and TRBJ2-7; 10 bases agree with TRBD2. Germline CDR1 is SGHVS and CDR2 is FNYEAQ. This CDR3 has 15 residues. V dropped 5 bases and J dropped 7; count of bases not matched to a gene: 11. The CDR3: CASSPGTSGIHEQYF. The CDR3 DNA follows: TGTGCCAGCAGCCCAGGTACTAGCGGGATTCATGAGCAGTACTTC.